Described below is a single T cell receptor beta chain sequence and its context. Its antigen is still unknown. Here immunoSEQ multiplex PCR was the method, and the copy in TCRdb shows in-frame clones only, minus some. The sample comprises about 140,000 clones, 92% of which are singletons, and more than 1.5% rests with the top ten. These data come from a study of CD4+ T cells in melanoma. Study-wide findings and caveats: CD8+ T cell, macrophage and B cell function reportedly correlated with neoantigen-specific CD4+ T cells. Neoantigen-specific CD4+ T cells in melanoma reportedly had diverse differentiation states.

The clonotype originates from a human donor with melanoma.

The CDR3 reads CASSPLLPDRSVNEQFF. The CDR3 DNA follows: TGCGCCAGCAGCCCATTACTCCCCGACAGGTCAGTTAATGAGCAGTTCTTC. The J gene is TRBJ2-1, the V gene TRBV5-1; maybe TRBD1 (6 bases). Per the germline V gene, CDR1 is SGHRS and CDR2 is YFSETQ. V was clipped by 4 bases and J by 7 bases, with 24 bases between them. The CDR3 extends over 17 amino acids.